This T cell receptor (beta chain) was observed in a study of T cells after posttransplantation cyclophosphamide. Study findings and constraints: TRB clonality was highly associated with recipient CMV seropositivity and reactivation.

This related bone marrow graft donor gave peripheral blood on the day of marrow donation. TCRdb keeps only in-frame clones here, not all; method: immunoSEQ multiplex PCR. The table lists about 38,000 clones, no singletons, with 2.5% in the top ten. The CDR3 is 15 residues long. The trim removed 2 bases at V and 4 bases at J, leaving 4 bases unmatched. Germline assignment: CDR1 SEHNR and CDR2 FQNEAQ (reference sequence). This clone was found many times. Antigen unknown. Sequenced input: PBMCs. V is TRBV7-9 and J is TRBJ2-1; 8 bases match TRBD2. This TCR came from a man in his fifties or sixties in good health, CMV-negative, and a related stem cell transplant donor. The CDR3 bases are TGTGCCAGCAGCTTAACGGGGGGGACGTACAATGAGCAGTTCTTC. Amino acids: CASSLTGGTYNEQFF. Drawing the rest from reference TRBV7-9 and TRBJ2-1, the complete variable domain is DTGVSQNPRHKITKRGQNVTFRCDPISEHNRLYWYRQTLGQGPEFLTYFQNEAQLEKSRLLSDRFSAERPKGSFSTLEIQRTEQGDSAMYLCASSLTGGTYNEQFFGPGTRLTVL.